What follows are 14 T cell receptor beta chains derived from one specimen sequenced in a study of breast tumors, draining lymph nodes, adjacent tissues. Axillary draining lymph nodes of breast cancer patients supplied the node samples. TCRdb independently ran MiXCR on the multiplex PCR reads; one entry per CDR3 protein. This sample has 80,000 to 130,000 distinct CDR3 sequences, with approximately 21% found just once. Source material: axillary lymph node tissue. These receptors were obtained from a female donor with breast cancer. Some clones in this sample may be carry-over from other donors' samples.

V gene TRBV30 combines with J gene TRBJ2-1; D remains unclear. V lost 3 bases, J lost 9 bases, and 18 bases lay in between. The CDR3 is made up of 14 amino acids. The germline gives CDR1 GTSNPN, CDR2 SVGIG (reference sequence). CDR3 bases: TGTGCCTGGAGGGGCTTCTCCTATTTTGGTGAGCAGTTCTTC. This gives the protein CAWRGFSYFGEQFF. Filled out from reference TRBV30 and TRBJ2-1, the complete variable domain reads SQTIHQWPATLVQPVGSPLSLECTVEGTSNPNLYWYRQAAGRGLQLLFYSVGIGQISSEVPQNLSASRPQDRQFILSSKKLLLSDSGFYLCAWRGFSYFGEQFFGPGTRLTVL.

There are many counts of this clonotype. V is TRBV7-2 and J is TRBJ2-5; the match to TRBD2 covers 12 bases. V dropped 5 bases and J dropped 1; count of bases not matched to a gene: 8. From germline, CDR1 is SGHTA and CDR2 FQGNSA. The CDR3 loop spans 17 amino acids. CDR3 sequence reads: CASSTWEGLAGQETQYF. Written as DNA, the CDR3 is TGTGCCAGCAGCACCTGGGAGGGACTAGCGGGCCAAGAGACCCAGTACTTC. Full variable domain (missing parts from reference TRBV7-2 and TRBJ2-5): GAGVSQSPSNKVTEKGKDVELRCDPISGHTALYWYRQSLGQGLEFLIYFQGNSAPDKSGLPSDRFSAERTGGSVSTLTIQRTQQEDSAVYLCASSTWEGLAGQETQYFGPGTRLLVL.

This clonotype was observed many times. The chain has TRBV5-1 and TRBJ2-7, with TRBD2 identical over 7 bases. Germline V gene data show CDR1 as SGHRS and CDR2 as YFSETQ. Trimming cost V 3 bases and J 2 bases; bases outside gene matches: 8. This CDR3 is 15 amino acids long. The CDR3: CASSSSLAGPYEQYF. CDR3 bases: TGCGCCAGCAGCTCTTCTTTAGCGGGTCCCTACGAGCAGTACTTC.

At least ten counts were recorded for this clonotype. The chain carries TRBV19 and TRBJ1-6; D unresolved. Trimming removed 5 bases from V and 9 bases from J, with 14 bases in between. Germline V CDR1 and CDR2: LNHDA, SQIVND (reference sequence). The CDR3 covers 14 residues. CDR3 DNA sequence: TGTGCCAGTAGTTTTGCGGTTCCCGGTTCACCCCTCCACTTT. Protein product: CASSFAVPGSPLHF. Together with reference TRBV19 and TRBJ1-6, the CDR3 gives the full variable domain: DGGITQSPKYLFRKEGQNVTLSCEQNLNHDAMYWYRQDPGQGLRLIYYSQIVNDFQKGDIAEGYSVSREKKESFPLTVTSAQKNPTAFYLCASSFAVPGSPLHFGNGTRLTVT.

There are many counts of this clonotype. This rearrangement joins TRBV28 to TRBJ1-2, with TRBD1 matching 7 bases. V gave up 8 bases and J gave up 3 bases; unmatched junction bases: 6. CDR1 is MDHEN, CDR2 SYDVKM, per germline. The CDR3 runs 13 residues. CDR3 sequence (DNA): TGTGCCAGCCTGACAGGGAGTGACTATGGCTACACCTTC. It codes for CASLTGSDYGYTF.

In its sample, this clonotype was seen many times. The genes are TRBV28 and TRBJ1-2; D is possibly TRBD1 (5 bases). CDR3 length: 14 amino acids. V lost 7 bases, J lost 8 bases, and 20 bases lay in between. The germline CDR1 and CDR2 sequences are MDHEN and SYDVKM. CDR3 nucleotide sequence: TGTGCCAGCATCCCTACGCGGGACTGGGCCGGCTACACCTTC. As protein: CASIPTRDWAGYTF.

This clonotype occurred many times. The chain has TRBV7-3 and TRBJ1-6; D is uncertain. This CDR3 is 16 amino acids long. Germline CDR1 is SGHTA and CDR2 is FQGTGA. V gave up 5 bases and J gave up 0 bases, with 11 bases separating them. CDR3 in amino acids: CASSPSRDSYNSPLHF. Here the CDR3 DNA reads TGTGCCAGCAGCCCCAGTAGAGACTCCTATAATTCACCCCTCCACTTT. The full variable domain, in which reference TRBV7-3 and TRBJ1-6 provide the parts outside the CDR3, is GAGVSQTPSNKVTEKGKYVELRCDPISGHTALYWYRQSLGQGPEFLIYFQGTGAADDSGLPNDRFFAVRPEGSVSTLKIQRTERGDSAVYLCASSPSRDSYNSPLHFGNGTRLTVT.

Worth noting for this clonotype: This may stem from a read error, because a much larger clone lies one nucleotide away. Here the CDR3 reads CASSLGGGQSQHF. The CDR3 bases are TGTGCCAGCAGTTTAGGGGGGGGGCAGTCCCAGCATTTT. V gene TRBV12-3 or TRBV12-4 combines with J gene TRBJ1-5; weak D call: TRBD1 (6 bases). The CDR3 spans 13 residues. Trimming took 1 base from V and 11 from J, leaving 12 bases between them.

This clonotype was detected ten times or more. The CDR3 protein is CASSQGKGLAGATYNEQFF. The CDR3 DNA sequence: TGTGCCAGCAGCCAGGGGAAGGGACTAGCGGGAGCGACCTACAATGAGCAGTTCTTC. The chain uses TRBV14 and TRBJ2-1, with 14 bases identical to TRBD2. Germline CDR1 is SGHDN and CDR2 is FVKESK. The CDR3 runs 19 residues. Unmatched junction bases numbered 9, after V lost 3 bases and J lost 2 bases. Using reference TRBV14 and TRBJ2-1 for the parts outside the CDR3, the full variable domain is EAGVTQFPSHSVIEKGQTVTLRCDPISGHDNLYWYRRVMGKEIKFLLHFVKESKQDESGMPNNRFLAERTGGTYSTLKVQPAELEDSGVYFCASSQGKGLAGATYNEQFFGPGTRLTVL.

This clonotype appeared many times. This chain uses TRBV19 with TRBJ2-1; 12 bases match TRBD2. The CDR3 sequence is 16 residues long. Trimming removed 5 bases from V and 6 bases from J; junction bases left unmatched: 8. Germline-derived CDR1 and CDR2 are LNHDA and SQIVND (reference sequence). CDR3 in DNA: TGTGCCAGTAGTCTAAGCGGACTAGCGGGAACCAATGAGCAGTTCTTC. Protein sequence: CASSLSGLAGTNEQFF.

This clonotype was detected many times. J is TRBJ2-7 and V is TRBV19, with 7 bases lining up with TRBD1. In germline, CDR1 is LNHDA, CDR2 SQIVND (reference sequence). With V trimmed by 5 bases and J by 6 bases, 13 bases remained unmatched. This CDR3 is built from 15 residues. CDR3 residues: CASSSTGTASSEQYF. In DNA form, the CDR3 reads TGTGCCAGTAGTTCCACCGGGACAGCCTCTTCCGAGCAGTACTTC.

About this clonotype itself: A much larger clone lies one base from this, so it may be a read error. The CDR3 ends on some other residue instead of the conserved phenylalanine or tryptophan, so this is likely a read error. The chain joins TRBV19 to TRBJ2-3; 7 positions agree with TRBD2. V shed 5 bases and J 6 bases; nucleotides not matched to a gene: 11. This CDR3 is built from 15 residues. In germline, CDR1 is LNHDA, CDR2 SQIVND (reference sequence). The CDR3 DNA reads TGTGCCAGTAGTGGCAGGGAGGGAGTTCAGGATACGCAGTATCTT. This encodes CASSGREGVQDTQYL.

This clonotype was observed at least ten times. As DNA, the CDR3 is TGTGCCAGCAGCCTCCCGGGACAGGGCAAGCATGGCTACACCTTC. It codes for CASSLPGQGKHGYTF. The V and J genes are TRBV5-5 and TRBJ1-2; 9 bases match TRBD1. V was clipped by 4 bases and J by 6 bases; unmatched bases: 10. Per the germline V gene, CDR1 is SGHKS and CDR2 is YYEKEE (reference sequence). This CDR3 has 15 amino acids.

This clonotype was recorded at least ten times. The V and J genes are TRBV14 and TRBJ2-6; 9 nucleotides agree with TRBD1. CDR1 SGHDN and CDR2 FVKESK come from the germline V gene. The V and J ends lost 5 bases and 0 bases, in that order; junction bases with no gene match: 5. This CDR3 has 17 amino acids. CDR3: CASSWDRVLSGANVLTF. The CDR3 region has the DNA TGTGCCAGCAGCTGGGACAGGGTGCTCTCTGGGGCCAACGTCCTGACTTTC. Based on the CDR3 plus reference TRBV14 and TRBJ2-6, the full variable domain is EAGVTQFPSHSVIEKGQTVTLRCDPISGHDNLYWYRRVMGKEIKFLLHFVKESKQDESGMPNNRFLAERTGGTYSTLKVQPAELEDSGVYFCASSWDRVLSGANVLTFGAGSRLTVL.